The rows below give T cell receptor beta chains drawn from one sample of a study of neurological immune-mediated disorders. TCRdb re-analysed the 5' RACE reads in MiXCR, keeping a single row per CDR3 protein. Of 20,000 to 30,000 distinct CDR3 sequences detected, almost 2.5% appear once; the ten largest clones hold about 2.3%. The sample comprised PBMCs. The receptors here all came from a woman between 45 and 65 years old with multiple sclerosis. The CDR3 runs from the conserved cysteine through the conserved F or W. A D gene is named only where the DNA matches it firmly. Part of the rows lack a size; the others show once, few, many or a class for expanded clones.

clone_size	j_call	v_call	d_call	cdr3_aa	cdr3_nt
many	TRBJ1-5	TRBV20-1	TRBD1	CSADGPGTGVQPQHF	TGCAGTGCTGATGGGCCTGGGACAGGGGTGCAGCCCCAGCATTTT
many	TRBJ1-1	TRBV5-1	TRBD1	CASSPRTGGLMMNTEAFF	TGCGCCAGCAGCCCCCGGACAGGGGGGTTGATGATGAACACTGAAGCTTTCTTT
many	TRBJ1-5	TRBV4-2	-	CASSQGAGAEPQHF	TGTGCCAGCAGCCAAGGGGCGGGGGCGGAACCCCAGCATTTT
many	TRBJ2-7	TRBV7-6	TRBD1	CASSSRQGWDEQYF	TGTGCCAGCAGCTCCAGACAGGGATGGGACGAGCAGTACTTC
many	TRBJ1-5	TRBV20-1	-	CSATDGVSQPQHF	TGCAGTGCGACCGACGGGGTGAGTCAGCCCCAGCATTTT
many	TRBJ2-1	TRBV20-1	TRBD2	CSATSSGGPTNEQFF	TGCAGTGCCACAAGTAGCGGGGGCCCCACCAATGAGCAGTTCTTC
many	TRBJ1-1	TRBV12-3/TRBV12-4	-	CASSLEVGQAFF	TGTGCCAGCAGTTTAGAGGTCGGACAAGCTTTCTTT
many	TRBJ1-1	TRBV5-1	TRBD1	CASSLRTGVNTEAFF	TGCGCCAGCAGCTTGAGGACAGGGGTGAACACTGAAGCTTTCTTT
-	TRBJ1-5	TRBV6-5	-	CASSGWEGYNQPQHF	TGTGCCAGCAGTGGTTGGGAGGGCTACAATCAGCCCCAGCATTTT
many	TRBJ2-3	TRBV20-1	-	CSARDLRRTSTDTQYF	TGCAGTGCTAGAGACCTCAGGCGGACTAGCACAGATACGCAGTATTTT
many	TRBJ2-5	TRBV20-1	-	CSARAKETQYF	TGCAGTGCTAGAGCAAAGGAGACCCAGTACTTC
many	TRBJ1-6	TRBV4-1	-	CASSQGRDSPLHF	TGCGCCAGCAGCCAAGGGAGGGATTCACCCCTCCACTTT
many	TRBJ1-1	TRBV10-3	TRBD1	CAISESSLRQGYTEAFF	TGTGCCATCAGTGAGTCGAGTCTTCGACAGGGCTACACTGAAGCTTTCTTT
many	TRBJ1-1	TRBV6-6	-	CASSPVLTEAFF	TGTGCCAGCAGCCCGGTCCTAACTGAAGCTTTCTTT
many	TRBJ2-1	TRBV3-1	-	CASSLDSIGIEQFF	TGTGCCAGCAGCCTCGACAGTATTGGAATAGAGCAGTTCTTC
few	TRBJ2-4	TRBV7-9	-	CASSAPVGNIQYF	TGTGCCAGCAGCGCTCCCGTCGGGAACATTCAGTACTTC
-	TRBJ1-5	TRBV4-3	TRBD1	CASSQNYRGSNQPQHF	TGCGCCAGCAGCCAGAACTACAGGGGTAGCAATCAGCCCCAGCATTTT
many	TRBJ2-3	TRBV20-1	TRBD2	CSAALAGAGTDTQYF	TGCAGTGCTGCACTAGCGGGGGCTGGCACAGATACGCAGTATTTT
many	TRBJ2-1	TRBV12-3/TRBV12-4	-	CASRAGGLTREQFF	TGTGCCAGCAGGGCCGGGGGCCTGACTCGTGAGCAGTTCTTC
many	TRBJ2-2	TRBV9	TRBD2	CASSVNLAGAVGELFF	TGTGCCAGCAGCGTCAACCTAGCGGGAGCGGTCGGGGAGCTGTTTTTT
many	TRBJ2-1	TRBV5-5	TRBD1	CASSFTGVDEQFF	TGTGCCAGCAGCTTTACAGGGGTGGATGAGCAGTTCTTC
many	TRBJ1-6	TRBV6-5	-	CASRGGAKNSPLHF	TGTGCCAGCAGGGGGGGGGCGAAGAATTCACCCCTCCACTTT
many	TRBJ1-1	TRBV5-1	-	CASSLGGTTNTEAFF	TGCGCCAGCAGCTTGGGGGGTACGACGAACACTGAAGCTTTCTTT
many	TRBJ2-4	TRBV24-1	TRBD1	CATQKDRDGIQYF	TGTGCCACTCAAAAGGACAGGGACGGCATTCAGTACTTC
many	TRBJ1-5	TRBV20-1	-	CSARDPGGGGQPQHF	TGCAGTGCTAGAGATCCCGGAGGGGGGGGTCAGCCCCAGCATTTT
many	TRBJ2-1	TRBV7-2	TRBD2	CASSSTSVTREQFF	TGTGCCAGCAGCAGTACTAGCGTCACGAGAGAGCAGTTCTTC
many	TRBJ2-5	TRBV10-3	-	CAISESDSQETQYF	TGTGCCATCAGTGAGTCCGACAGCCAAGAGACCCAGTACTTC
many	TRBJ2-1	TRBV7-3	-	CASSLVAGAYNEQFF	TGTGCCAGCAGCTTAGTGGCAGGGGCCTACAATGAGCAGTTCTTC
many	TRBJ1-5	TRBV5-1	-	CASTQDGFSNQPQHF	TGCGCCAGCACCCAAGATGGGTTTAGCAATCAGCCCCAGCATTTT
many	TRBJ2-1	TRBV9	TRBD2	CATTSGVAYNEQFF	TGTGCCACCACTAGCGGGGTTGCCTACAATGAGCAGTTCTTC
many	TRBJ1-1	TRBV11-2	TRBD1	CASSLQPTGRTEAFF	TGTGCCAGCAGCCTACAACCGACAGGGCGGACTGAAGCTTTCTTT
many	TRBJ2-7	TRBV6-1	TRBD2	CASTRLAGGSEQYF	TGTGCCAGCACTAGACTAGCGGGGGGGTCCGAGCAGTACTTC
many	TRBJ2-1	TRBV29-1	-	CSPRVKPYKSANEQFF	TGCAGCCCCCGGGTCAAGCCCTATAAGTCGGCCAATGAGCAGTTCTTC
many	TRBJ2-5	TRBV4-1	-	CASSQGGQETQYF	TGCGCCAGCAGCCAAGGGGGACAAGAGACCCAGTACTTC
many	TRBJ2-5	TRBV5-6	TRBD1	CASSRIGTVQETQYF	TGTGCCAGCAGCCGTATAGGGACAGTGCAAGAGACCCAGTACTTC